A selection of T cell receptor beta chains follows, all from one sample in a study of blood T cell repertoires in COVID-19. Sequencing was performed with immunoSEQ multiplex PCR; in TCRdb, only in-frame clones are kept and a portion is missing. Seen here are roughly 180,000 clones, more than 70% observed once, and the top ten hold 10% to 13%. Sequencing used peripheral blood. These receptors all come from a woman aged 80 or older with active or convalescent COVID-19. The CDR3 runs from the conserved cysteine through the conserved F or W. A D gene is named only where the DNA matches it firmly. Clone sizes are given selectively: once, few, many, or a class where the clone is expanded.

TRBV6-5	TRBJ1-1	TRBD1	once	CASTPTGYTEAFF	TGTGCCTCCACCCCGACAGGGTACACTGAAGCTTTCTTT
TRBV18	TRBJ2-1	-	-	CASSPRVGNEQFF	TGTGCCAGCTCACCCAGGGTGGGCAATGAGCAGTTCTTC
TRBV2	TRBJ2-5	TRBD2	-	CASSGLTSGLQETQYF	TGTGCCAGCAGTGGATTGACTAGCGGGCTTCAAGAGACCCAGTACTTC
TRBV25-1	TRBJ2-2	TRBD1	-	CASSARTGRTGELFF	TGTGCCAGCAGTGCTCGGACAGGGCGGACCGGGGAGCTGTTTTTT
TRBV6-1	TRBJ2-1	TRBD2	-	CASSESSGSYYEQFF	TGTGCCAGCAGTGAATCGAGCGGGAGTTACTATGAGCAGTTCTTC
TRBV24-1	TRBJ1-1	TRBD1	-	CATNRDSPDTEAFF	TGTGCCACCAATAGGGACAGCCCGGACACTGAAGCTTTCTTT
TRBV30	TRBJ1-1	TRBD1	-	CAWSRDRYTEAFF	TGTGCCTGGTCCCGGGACAGGTACACTGAAGCTTTCTTT
TRBV7-3	TRBJ2-1	TRBD1	-	CASSPRTGDNEQFF	TGTGCCAGCAGCCCCAGGACAGGGGACAATGAGCAGTTCTTC
TRBV6-2/TRBV6-3	TRBJ2-7	TRBD2	-	CASSHPLGAGAHEQYF	TGTGCCAGCAGCCATCCCTTAGGAGCGGGAGCCCACGAGCAGTACTTC
TRBV7-9	TRBJ2-7	-	-	CASSMAPGIPLYEQYF	TGTGCCAGCAGCATGGCCCCGGGGATTCCCCTATACGAGCAGTACTTC
TRBV9	TRBJ2-5	TRBD2	-	CASGTLAGGSETQYF	TGTGCCAGCGGAACACTAGCGGGAGGTTCAGAGACCCAGTACTTC
TRBV30	TRBJ2-3	TRBD1	-	CAWSQDRVADTQYF	TGTGCCTGGAGTCAGGACAGGGTGGCGGATACGCAGTATTTT
TRBV7-9	TRBJ2-5	-	-	CASSQITGNQETQYF	TGTGCCAGCAGCCAAATCACGGGAAACCAAGAGACCCAGTACTTC
TRBV23-1	TRBJ2-7	TRBD1	-	CASSRRDRIYEQYF	TGCGCCAGCAGTCGTCGGGACAGGATTTACGAGCAGTACTTC
TRBV29-1	TRBJ2-1	-	-	CSVEGTRAANEQFF	TGCAGCGTTGAAGGCACTAGGGCCGCAAATGAGCAGTTCTTC
TRBV5-1	TRBJ2-7	-	-	CASSFIGGRGVHEQYF	TGCGCCAGCAGCTTCATAGGCGGCAGGGGGGTCCACGAGCAGTACTTC
TRBV28	TRBJ2-7	TRBD2	-	CASRESGTSAYEQYF	TGTGCCAGCAGGGAATCCGGGACTAGCGCCTACGAGCAGTACTTC
TRBV27	TRBJ2-3	-	-	CASSLSSSSTDTQYF	TGTGCCAGCAGTTTATCTTCCTCTAGCACAGATACGCAGTATTTT
TRBV7-2	TRBJ2-7	-	-	CASSPNSGPYEQYF	TGTGCCAGCAGCCCGAACAGTGGCCCCTACGAGCAGTACTTC
TRBV28	TRBJ1-1	TRBD1	once	CASSTIGTGRGNTEAFF	TGTGCCAGCAGTACCATCGGGACAGGGCGAGGGAACACTGAAGCTTTCTTT
TRBV27	TRBJ1-1	-	-	CASSLWQGGEAFF	TGTGCCAGCAGTTTGTGGCAGGGAGGTGAAGCTTTCTTT
TRBV19	TRBJ2-7	TRBD2	-	CASSRSPSGLTYEQYF	TGTGCCAGTAGCCGATCCCCTAGCGGCCTGACCTACGAGCAGTACTTC
TRBV10-3	TRBJ1-2	-	-	CAISGDSSYGYTF	TGTGCCATCAGTGGGGACTCCAGCTATGGCTACACCTTC
TRBV29-1	TRBJ2-1	TRBD2	-	CSGLLGLAAYNEQFF	TGCAGCGGATTATTGGGACTAGCGGCCTACAATGAGCAGTTCTTC
TRBV5-1	TRBJ2-3	-	-	CASSLLSGQSTDTQYF	TGCGCCAGCAGCTTGTTATCGGGACAAAGCACAGATACGCAGTATTTT
TRBV5-4	TRBJ2-3	-	-	CASSLSGGTDTQYF	TGTGCCAGCAGCTTGTCTGGGGGGACAGATACGCAGTATTTT
TRBV9	TRBJ2-1	-	few	CASSPLGRGDNEQFF	TGTGCCAGCAGCCCCTTAGGGAGGGGGGACAATGAGCAGTTCTTC
TRBV5-1	TRBJ2-3	TRBD2	once	CASSKKRERSTDTQYF	TGCGCCAGCAGCAAAAAGCGGGAGCGTAGCACAGATACGCAGTATTTT
TRBV18	TRBJ2-7	TRBD2	-	CASSPKTGTSGRADEQYF	TGTGCCAGCTCACCAAAAACCGGGACTAGCGGGAGGGCCGACGAGCAGTACTTC
TRBV28	TRBJ1-1	-	few	CASSLWQGRTEAFF	TGTGCCAGCAGTTTATGGCAGGGTCGGACTGAAGCTTTCTTT
TRBV3-1/TRBV3-2	TRBJ2-7	TRBD1	-	CATGQGYEQYF	TGTGCCACTGGACAGGGCTACGAGCAGTACTTC
TRBV7-9	TRBJ2-1	-	once	CASSLIMAGNEQFF	TGTGCCAGCAGCCTCATAATGGCAGGAAATGAGCAGTTCTTC
TRBV24-1	TRBJ2-3	TRBD1	-	CATSDRGSTGVSTDTQYF	TGTGCCACCAGTGATCGGGGGTCGACAGGGGTTAGCACAGATACGCAGTATTTT
TRBV6-6	TRBJ2-5	-	-	CASSPHRGGAPDF	TGTGCCAGCAGTCCGCATCGAGGAGGGGCGCCGGACTTC
TRBV6-1	TRBJ2-3	-	few	CASSESGPGTVYASTDTQYF	TGTGCCAGCAGTGAATCAGGGCCCGGAACCGTTTACGCGAGCACAGATACGCAGTATTTT
TRBV27	TRBJ2-3	TRBD2	-	CASGRGSGRAGGTDTQYF	TGTGCCAGCGGACGAGGAAGCGGGAGGGCCGGGGGCACAGATACGCAGTATTTT
TRBV12-3/TRBV12-4	TRBJ1-1	-	few	CASSLTGNTEAFF	TGTGCCAGCAGCCTTACCGGTAACACTGAAGCTTTCTTT
TRBV18	TRBJ2-5	-	once	CASSPSTHALETQYF	TGTGCCAGCTCACCTTCTACTCACGCCCTGGAGACCCAGTACTTC
TRBV5-4	TRBJ1-2	TRBD1	-	CASSLNRGGIRGYTF	TGTGCCAGCAGCCTTAACAGGGGCGGGATTCGGGGCTACACCTTC
TRBV5-6	TRBJ1-2	TRBD1	-	CASSLTGTDYGYTF	TGTGCCAGCAGCTTGACCGGGACAGATTATGGCTACACCTTC
TRBV2	TRBJ1-1	-	-	CASTPEGNTEAFF	TGTGCCAGCACCCCCGAGGGGAACACTGAAGCTTTCTTT
TRBV18	TRBJ2-3	-	-	CASSRGDSTDTQYF	TGTGCCAGCTCCCGGGGAGATAGCACAGATACGCAGTATTTT
TRBV7-9	TRBJ2-2	TRBD1	-	CASSRQGDNTGELFF	TGTGCCAGCAGCCGACAGGGGGACAACACCGGGGAGCTGTTTTTT
TRBV20-1	TRBJ2-7	-	few	CSASLLVEYF	TGCAGTGCTAGCTTGCTGGTAGAGTACTTC
TRBV7-9	TRBJ1-4	-	few	CASTRGSGEKLFF	TGTGCCAGCACCCGGGGTTCTGGGGAAAAACTGTTTTTT
TRBV5-1	TRBJ2-5	-	-	CASRKSLQETQYF	TGCGCCAGCAGAAAATCCCTACAAGAGACCCAGTACTTC
TRBV5-1	TRBJ2-3	-	-	CASSFLAESTDTQYF	TGCGCCAGCAGCTTCTTAGCGGAGAGCACAGATACGCAGTATTTT
TRBV7-3	TRBJ1-5	TRBD1	-	CASSQGGGGQPQHF	TGTGCCAGCAGCCAAGGAGGGGGCGGTCAGCCCCAGCATTTT